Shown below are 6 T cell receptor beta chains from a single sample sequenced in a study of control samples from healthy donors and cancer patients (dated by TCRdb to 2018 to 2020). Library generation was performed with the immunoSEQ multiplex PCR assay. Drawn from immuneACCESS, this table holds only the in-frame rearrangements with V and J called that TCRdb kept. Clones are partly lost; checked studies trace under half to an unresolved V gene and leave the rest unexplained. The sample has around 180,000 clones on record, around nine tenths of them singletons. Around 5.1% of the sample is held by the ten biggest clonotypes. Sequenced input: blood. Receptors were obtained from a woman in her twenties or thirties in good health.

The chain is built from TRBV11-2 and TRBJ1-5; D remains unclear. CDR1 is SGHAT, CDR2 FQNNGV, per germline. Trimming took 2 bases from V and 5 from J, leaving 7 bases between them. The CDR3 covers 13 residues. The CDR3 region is CASSLRSDQPQHF. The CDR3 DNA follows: TGTGCCAGCAGCTTAAGGTCGGATCAGCCCCAGCATTTT.

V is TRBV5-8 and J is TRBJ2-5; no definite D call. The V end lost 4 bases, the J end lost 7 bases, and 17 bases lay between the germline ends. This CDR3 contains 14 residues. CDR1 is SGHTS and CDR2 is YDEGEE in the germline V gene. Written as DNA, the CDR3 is TGTGCCAGCAGCAGGCCGGACGGCCCAGGGACCCAGTACTTC. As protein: CASSRPDGPGTQYF.

CDR3 nucleotide sequence: TGTGTCAGCTTACCATACGGGGGGTTCTTAGCCAAAAACATTCAGTACTTC. Residues: CVSLPYGGFLAKNIQYF. This chain connects TRBV7-5 to TRBJ2-4; no check of the table's D call, TRBD2, against the DNA was made. TRBV7-5 is a documented pseudogene. This CDR3 comprises 17 residues.

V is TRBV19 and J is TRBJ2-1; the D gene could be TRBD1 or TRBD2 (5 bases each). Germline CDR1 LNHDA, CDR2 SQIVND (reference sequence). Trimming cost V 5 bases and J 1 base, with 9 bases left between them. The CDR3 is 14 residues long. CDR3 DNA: TGTGCCAGTAGTTTTGGGGGTTCCTACAATGAGCAGTTCTTC. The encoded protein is CASSFGGSYNEQFF.

This CDR3 is CASSSFNLGNTIYF. The CDR3 nucleotides are TGTGCCAGCAGTTCGTTTAATTTAGGAAACACCATATATTTT. The rearrangement joins TRBV27 to TRBJ1-3; the D is unclear. Trimming stripped 4 bases from V and 4 bases from J, with 11 bases between. Germline-derived CDR1 and CDR2 are MNHEY and SMNVEV (reference sequence). This CDR3 comprises 14 residues.

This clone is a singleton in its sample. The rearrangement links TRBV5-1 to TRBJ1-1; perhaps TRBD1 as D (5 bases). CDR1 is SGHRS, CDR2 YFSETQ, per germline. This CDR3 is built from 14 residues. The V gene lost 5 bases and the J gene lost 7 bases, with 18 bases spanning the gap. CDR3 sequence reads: CASRKKSGHDEAFF. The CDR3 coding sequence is TGCGCCAGCAGGAAGAAATCGGGGCACGATGAAGCTTTCTTT.